One T cell receptor (beta chain) is described in this entry. The sample's time point: newly diagnosed GD, antithyroid drugs for less than 3 months. There was RNA extracted from PBMCs, and the TCR library was made from it. These data come from a study of regulatory T cells in long-lasting Graves disease. Germline CDR1 reads SEHNR; CDR2 reads FQNEAQ (reference sequence). The V segment lost 2 bases and the J segment 3 bases; nucleotides outside the gene matches: 6. The CDR3 is 16 residues long. iRepertoire HTBI primers and Arm-PCR of CDR3 regions built TCR beta libraries. In TCRdb, the multiplex PCR reads were re-called with MiXCR into one record per CDR3 protein. The table shows 420,000 or so distinct CDR3 sequences, with about 15% occurring only once. These data were likewise used in another study, on T cells in Graves' hyperthyroidism and ophthalmopathy.

Material: peripheral blood mononuclear cells (PBMCs), obtained at new diagnosis, from a patient treated with antithyroid drugs. The V gene is TRBV7-9, the J gene TRBJ2-1; 8 bases map to TRBD1. The receptor was derived from a young woman with Graves disease. In DNA form, the CDR3 reads TGTGCCAGCAGCTTACCGGGACAGGTAATCTACAATGAGCAGTTCTTC. It translates to CASSLPGQVIYNEQFF.